The clone carrying this T cell receptor beta chain appeared many times. Antigen: not known. Germline V gene sequence: CDR1 MDHEN, CDR2 SYDVKM. CDR3 size: 18 residues. Germline trimming cut 3 bases from V and 4 bases from J; bases unmatched to any gene: 11. These data come from a study of spatial heterogeneity in lung cancer. Across the whole study: TCR and UMI combinations that were unique each appeared, on average, more than ten times in raw reads. General study results and limits: Within tumors, counts of expanded alpha and beta TCRs tracked tumor mutation counts. Ubiquitous expanded TCR counts tracked ubiquitous nonsynonymous mutations, and regional counts tracked regional ones.

TCRdb reprocessed the 5' RACE reads via MiXCR and lists one record per CDR3 protein. The data show around 95,000 distinct CDR3 sequences, 4.4% seen once. As to time point: sample taken at primary tumor resection. The roughly 68 donors had untreated early-stage non-small cell lung cancer. Sequencing covered unsorted whole RNA taken from tumor, nontumor lung or frozen PBMC. The specimen comprised lung tumor tissue, sampled at surgery. This sequence was found in a male donor with early-stage non-small cell lung cancer. V and J are TRBV28 and TRBJ2-3; 12 positions match TRBD2. The CDR3 loop is CASSLRGLAGLQADTQYF. The DNA of the CDR3 is TGTGCCAGCAGTTTGCGGGGACTAGCGGGCCTTCAGGCAGATACGCAGTATTTT.